This T cell receptor (beta chain) was recorded in a study of cytomegalovirus exposure and HLA in healthy donors. Findings and limits, study-wide: Versus the roughly 670-donor mean, an Asian-associated ancestry cluster reportedly showed fewer N-insertions in a later analysis.

The V segment lost 7 bases and the J segment 2 bases; nucleotides outside the gene matches: 7. The CDR3 length is 15 residues. Germline values: CDR1 SNHLY, CDR2 FYNNEI. Use of 60 Vbeta and 13 Jbeta primers characterized the PCR. The assay was immunoSEQ multiplex PCR, and TCRdb's table has in-frame clones only and misses some. The sample has about 160,000 clones, roughly four fifths seen once. In its sample, this clone was seen once. Antigen specificity is unknown. The rearrangement uses TRBV2 and TRBJ2-2; 7 nucleotides line up with TRBD2. The sequencing sample was made of PBMCs. This receptor was taken from a woman in her 50s in good health and CMV-seropositive. The DNA of the CDR3 is TGTGCCAGCAAGGGAGCGGGATATAACACCGGGGAGCTGTTTTTT. It translates to CASKGAGYNTGELFF. Based on the CDR3 plus reference TRBV2 and TRBJ2-2, the full variable domain is EPEVTQTPSHQVTQMGQEVILRCVPISNHLYFYWYRQILGQKVEFLVSFYNNEISEKSEIFDDQFSVERPDGSNFTLKIRSTKLEDSAMYFCASKGAGYNTGELFFGEGSRLTVL.